This entry describes one T cell receptor beta chain. What antigen it recognizes has not been identified. No per-base quality is available; no much larger clone lies one base away. This sample stems from a study of lymphopenia after photon versus proton radiotherapy (dated by TCRdb to the late 2010s). Study-wide context: Photon and proton radiation therapy were compared by the study for their immunological effects in patients with gastrointestinal tumors who developed high-grade lymphopenia. A cohort of under 25 patients with gastrointestinal tumors who received either photon or proton therapy and subsequently developed lymphopenia was included. The study aimed to characterize how the two radiation modalities differ in their impact on the immune system.

Library prep was done by the immunoSEQ multiplex PCR assay. Deep sequencing of rearranged TCR beta loci, alongside multiparametric flow cytometry, was used to profile T cell repertoires. The immuneACCESS repertoire file appears here via TCRdb, limited to in-frame rearrangements. These files lack a portion of the clones; in checked studies, under half of the deficit traces to unresolved V genes, and the cause of the others is not known. The sample records about 68,000 clones, more than 75% of which are singletons. The biggest ten clones account for about 2.6% of the sample. The CDR3 has 16 amino acids, counting the end cysteine and phenylalanine. Of the read, only the CDR3 DNA is kept; its 48 bases are in frame from base 1. Sequences SGHRS (CDR1) and YFSETQ (CDR2) are obtained from the germline V gene. Unmatched junction bases come to 7, with V trimmed by 1 base and J by 2 bases. What the authors observed across the whole study: The survival association was assessed only in patients who died, and the authors presented better survival with proton therapy as a possibility rather than a demonstrated result. After the lymphocyte count nadir, oligoclonal expansion, especially of CD8+ Temra cells, was observed in photon-treated repertoires, and the drop in diversity was driven by this expansion. During treatment, patients who received proton therapy stayed relatively stable, whereas patients who received photon therapy lost naive T cells and TCR diversity and gained effector/memory populations. Across the cohort, an inverse correlation was found between a larger post-nadir drop in TCR diversity and overall survival time among patients who died.

The specimen comprised peripheral blood, sampled from a patient treated with photon-based radiotherapy. The clonotype was recovered from a woman aged 70 to 79 with pancreatic cancer. This receptor chain uses TRBV5-1 and TRBJ2-3, with 7 bases aligning to TRBD2. The CDR3 is CASSLIAGEITDTQYF. The bases are TGCGCCAGCAGCTTGATTGCGGGAGAGATCACAGATACGCAGTATTTT.